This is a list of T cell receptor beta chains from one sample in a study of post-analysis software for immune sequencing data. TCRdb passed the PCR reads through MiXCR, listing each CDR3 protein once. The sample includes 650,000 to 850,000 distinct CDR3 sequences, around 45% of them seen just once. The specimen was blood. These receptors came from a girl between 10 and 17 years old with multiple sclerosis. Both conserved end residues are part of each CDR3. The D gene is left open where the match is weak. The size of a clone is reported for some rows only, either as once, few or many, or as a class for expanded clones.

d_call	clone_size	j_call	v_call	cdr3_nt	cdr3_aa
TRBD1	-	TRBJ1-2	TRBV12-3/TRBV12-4	TGTGCAAGCAGTTTATTGTGGCAGGGGGGCGGCTACACCTTC	CASSLLWQGGGYTF
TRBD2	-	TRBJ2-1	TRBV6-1	TGTGCCAGCAGTGAAGCGGTCCTAGCGGAAAACAATGAGCAGTTCTTC	CASSEAVLAENNEQFF
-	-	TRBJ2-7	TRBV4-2	TGTGCCAGCAGCCAAGATCTTGACCGCTACGAGCAGTACTTC	CASSQDLDRYEQYF
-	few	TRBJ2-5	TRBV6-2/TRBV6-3	TGTGCCAGCAGTTACGTCCGAGGGGAGACCCAGTACTTC	CASSYVRGETQYF
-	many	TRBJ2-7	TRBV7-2	TGTGCCAGTCACGACGGATTCTCCTACGAGCAGTACTTC	CASHDGFSYEQYF
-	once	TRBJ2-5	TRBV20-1	TGCAGTGCTAGAGATTTGGGTTACAGGTCCCAGTACTTC	CSARDLGYRSQYF
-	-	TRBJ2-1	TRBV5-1	TGCGCCAGCAGCTTGATTCGGCTAGCCCACAATGAGCAGTTCTTC	CASSLIRLAHNEQFF
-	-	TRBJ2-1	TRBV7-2	TGTGCCAGCAGCTTAGTAGGCGTGGGGGTCTATGAGCAGTTCTTC	CASSLVGVGVYEQFF
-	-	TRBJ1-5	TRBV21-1	TGTGCCAGCAGCAAGTGGGGGTTGTGGGGGACCGCCGGCAATCAGCCCCAGCATTTT	CASSKWGLWGTAGNQPQHF
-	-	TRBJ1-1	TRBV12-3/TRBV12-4	TGTGCCAGCAGCATCTTAAAATCGGCTGAAGCTTTCTTT	CASSILKSAEAFF
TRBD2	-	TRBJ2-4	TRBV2	TGTGCCAGCCTCGGACTAGCGGCAAACATTCAGTACTTC	CASLGLAANIQYF
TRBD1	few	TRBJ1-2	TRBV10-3	TGTGCCATCAGTGAAGGACAGGAAAAAAACTATGGCTACACCTTC	CAISEGQEKNYGYTF
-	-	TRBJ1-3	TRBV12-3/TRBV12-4	TGTGCCAGCAGTTTGAGACTGAGCTCTGGAAACACCATATATTTT	CASSLRLSSGNTIYF
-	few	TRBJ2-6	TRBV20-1	TGCAGTGCTGAGAAGGCTGGGGCCAACGTCCTGACTTTC	CSAEKAGANVLTF
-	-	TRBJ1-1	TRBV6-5	TGCGCCAGCAGTTACAGGGTACGAAGCACTGAAGCTTTCTTT	CASSYRVRSTEAFF
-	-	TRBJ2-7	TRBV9	TGTGCCAGCACGGGGGGCCTCAGGGACGAGCAGTACTTC	CASTGGLRDEQYF
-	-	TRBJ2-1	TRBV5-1	TGCGCCAGCAGCTTTGCTAGGCACAATGAGCAGTTCTTC	CASSFARHNEQFF
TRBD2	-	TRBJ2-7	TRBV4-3	TGCGCCAGCAGCCAAGATGGGGGGACTAGCGGGTACGAGCAGTACTTC	CASSQDGGTSGYEQYF
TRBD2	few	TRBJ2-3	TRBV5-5	TGTGCCAGCAGCTTGGTGTTTAGGGGACTAGCGTACGGCACAGATACGCAGTATTTT	CASSLVFRGLAYGTDTQYF
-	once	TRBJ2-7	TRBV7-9	TGTGCCAGCAGCTTAGCTTCGCGGGATAGCGAGCAGTACTTC	CASSLASRDSEQYF
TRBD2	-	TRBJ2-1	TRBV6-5	TGTGCCAGCAGATCAAGCGGGGCTGGCAATGAGCAGTTCTTC	CASRSSGAGNEQFF
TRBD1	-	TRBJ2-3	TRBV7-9	TGTGCCAGCAGCCCCCCGGACAGGAGGGATACGCAGTATTTT	CASSPPDRRDTQYF
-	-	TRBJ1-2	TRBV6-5	TGTACCAGCAGCATTACATCGAACTATGGCTACACCTTC	CTSSITSNYGYTF
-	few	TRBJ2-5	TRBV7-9	TGTGCCAGCAGCCGCCGGGAGCAAGAGACCCAGTACTTC	CASSRREQETQYF
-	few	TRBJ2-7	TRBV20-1	TGCAGTGCTAGGCGCTCCAGGGGTTTCGACGAGCAGTACTTC	CSARRSRGFDEQYF
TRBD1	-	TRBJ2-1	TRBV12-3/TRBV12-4	TGTGCCAGCACTCAGGGGGTGGGCTCCTACAATGAGCAGTTCTTC	CASTQGVGSYNEQFF
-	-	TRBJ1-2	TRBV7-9	TGTGCCAGCAGCAACCTCTCCGGCTATGGCTACACCTTC	CASSNLSGYGYTF
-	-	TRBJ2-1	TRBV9	TGTGCCAGCAGCCCTGGACCCTACCGGAATGAGCAGTTCTTC	CASSPGPYRNEQFF